The entry below gives a single T cell receptor beta chain sequence along with its context. The data are from a study of cytomegalovirus exposure and HLA in healthy donors. This CDR3 is built from 13 residues. V lost 1 base and J lost 8, with 10 bases in between. Germline V CDR1 and CDR2: LNHDA, SQIVND (reference sequence). PCR amplification relied on 60 Vbeta primers (plus 13 Jbeta primers). The repertoire was sequenced with immunoSEQ multiplex PCR; TCRdb's copy has only in-frame clones and lacks some. The sample yields almost 90,000 clones, approximately 81% seen once. This TCR came from a man in his forties in good health and CMV-seropositive. The sample comprised PBMCs. V gene TRBV19 combines with J gene TRBJ2-3; perhaps TRBD2 as D (5 bases). The CDR3 DNA reads TGTGCCAGTAGTATAGTTGGCGGGCGTACGCAGTATTTT. Protein: CASSIVGGRTQYF.